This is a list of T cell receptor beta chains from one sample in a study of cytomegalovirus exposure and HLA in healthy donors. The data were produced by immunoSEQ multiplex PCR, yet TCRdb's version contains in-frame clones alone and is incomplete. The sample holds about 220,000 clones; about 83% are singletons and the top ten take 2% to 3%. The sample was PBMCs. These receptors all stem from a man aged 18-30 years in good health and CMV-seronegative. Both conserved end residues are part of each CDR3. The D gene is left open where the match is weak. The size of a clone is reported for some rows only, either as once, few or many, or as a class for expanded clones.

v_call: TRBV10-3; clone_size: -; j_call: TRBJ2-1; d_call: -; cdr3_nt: TGTGCCATCAGCGAACCTACCCAACTAGTATCCAATGAGCAGTTCTTC; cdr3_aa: CAISEPTQLVSNEQFF
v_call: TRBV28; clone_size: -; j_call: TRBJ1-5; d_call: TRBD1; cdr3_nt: TGTGCCAGCAGTTTGGGTATCGGGACAGGGGATAGCAATCAGCCCCAGCATTTT; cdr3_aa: CASSLGIGTGDSNQPQHF
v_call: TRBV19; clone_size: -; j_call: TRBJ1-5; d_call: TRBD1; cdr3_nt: TGTGCCAGCGGAACCCCGGGACAGGCGACCTTCGGCAATCAGCCCCAGCATTTT; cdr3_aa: CASGTPGQATFGNQPQHF
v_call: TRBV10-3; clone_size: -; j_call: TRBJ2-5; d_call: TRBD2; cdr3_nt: TGTGCCATCAGTGGGGAGGGGTCAGGGACCCAGTACTTC; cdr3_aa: CAISGEGSGTQYF
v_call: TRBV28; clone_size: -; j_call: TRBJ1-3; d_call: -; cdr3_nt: TGTGCCAGCAATAGACCGGGAGGTGGAAACACCATATATTTT; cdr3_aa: CASNRPGGGNTIYF
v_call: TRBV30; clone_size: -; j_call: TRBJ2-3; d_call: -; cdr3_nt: TGTGCCTGGAGTGGGGGCGGAACAGATACGCAGTATTTT; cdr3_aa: CAWSGGGTDTQYF
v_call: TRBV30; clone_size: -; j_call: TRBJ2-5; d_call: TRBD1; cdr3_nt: TGTGCCTGGAGTCGGGACAGCCAAGAGACCCAGTACTTC; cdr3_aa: CAWSRDSQETQYF
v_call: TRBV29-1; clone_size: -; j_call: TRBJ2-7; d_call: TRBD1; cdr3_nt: TGCAGCGTGGGACAGGTGAGCTCCTACGAGCAGTACTTC; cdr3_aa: CSVGQVSSYEQYF
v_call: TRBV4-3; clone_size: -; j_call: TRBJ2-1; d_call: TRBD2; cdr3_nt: TGCGCCAGCCGAAAGCGAGTAGCGGGGGGAAATGAGCAGTTCTTC; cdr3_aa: CASRKRVAGGNEQFF
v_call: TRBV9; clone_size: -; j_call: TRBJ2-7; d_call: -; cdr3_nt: TGTGCCAGCAGCGTAGACCTAGCGTTTGTTTACGAGCAGTACTTC; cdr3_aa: CASSVDLAFVYEQYF
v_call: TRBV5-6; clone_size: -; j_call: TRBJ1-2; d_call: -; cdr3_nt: TGTGCCAGCAGCTTGTGGCCAGCAGGCGGCTACACCTTC; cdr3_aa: CASSLWPAGGYTF
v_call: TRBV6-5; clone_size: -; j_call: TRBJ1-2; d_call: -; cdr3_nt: TGTGCCAGCAGTTACCAGGGTAACTATGGCTACACCTTC; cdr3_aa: CASSYQGNYGYTF
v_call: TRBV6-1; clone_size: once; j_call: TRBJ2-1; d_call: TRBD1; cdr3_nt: TGTGCCAGCAGTGTTTTAAGGACAGGGCATAATGAGCAGTTCTTC; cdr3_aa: CASSVLRTGHNEQFF
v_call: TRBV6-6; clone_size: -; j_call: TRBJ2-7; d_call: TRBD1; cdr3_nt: TGTGCCAGTCGACAGGGGGCCTACGAGCAGTACTTC; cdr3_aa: CASRQGAYEQYF
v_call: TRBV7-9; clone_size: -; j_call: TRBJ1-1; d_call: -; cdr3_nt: TGTGCCAGCAGCCAGGGCACCAACACTGAAGCTTTCTTT; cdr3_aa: CASSQGTNTEAFF
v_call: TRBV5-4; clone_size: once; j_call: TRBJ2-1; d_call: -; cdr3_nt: TGTGCCAGCAGCTTCCCGGGAGTTGTATGGCAGTTCTTC; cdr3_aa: CASSFPGVVWQFF
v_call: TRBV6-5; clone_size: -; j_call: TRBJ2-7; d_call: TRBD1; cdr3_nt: TGTGCCAGCAGCCGCCCCGGGACAGGTAGACACGAGCAGTACTTC; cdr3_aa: CASSRPGTGRHEQYF
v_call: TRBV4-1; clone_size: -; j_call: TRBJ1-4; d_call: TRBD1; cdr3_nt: TGCGCCAGCAGCCAAGAGGGAGGACAGGGGGGGAATGAAAAACTGTTTTTT; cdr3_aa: CASSQEGGQGGNEKLFF
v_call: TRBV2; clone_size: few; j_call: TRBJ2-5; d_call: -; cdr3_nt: TGTGCCAGCAGTGAAGATGCCGGGGATGGTGAGACCCAGTACTTC; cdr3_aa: CASSEDAGDGETQYF
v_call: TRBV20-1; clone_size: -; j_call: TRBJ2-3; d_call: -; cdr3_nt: TGCAGTGCCATCGACCGAGGCACGCAGTATTTT; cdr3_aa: CSAIDRGTQYF
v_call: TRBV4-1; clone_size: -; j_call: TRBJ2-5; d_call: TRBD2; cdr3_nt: TGCGCCAGCAGCCCACGGACTAGCGGGATCGGGGAGACCCAGTACTTC; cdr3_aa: CASSPRTSGIGETQYF
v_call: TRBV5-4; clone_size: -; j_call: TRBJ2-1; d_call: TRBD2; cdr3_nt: TGTGCCAGCAGCTTGGCCTTATCAGCGGGAGGGAGCTCCTACAATGAGCAGTTCTTC; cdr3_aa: CASSLALSAGGSSYNEQFF
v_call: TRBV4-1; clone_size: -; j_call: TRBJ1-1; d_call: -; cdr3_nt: TGCGCCAGCAGTTTCGCCAATTTAGGAGGAGGCGGACGTGAAGCTTTCTTT; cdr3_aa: CASSFANLGGGGREAFF
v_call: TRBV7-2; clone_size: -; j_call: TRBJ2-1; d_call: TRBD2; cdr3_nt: TGTGCCAGCAGCCTCAGACCGGGGGGGGGCAATGAGCAGTTCTTC; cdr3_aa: CASSLRPGGGNEQFF
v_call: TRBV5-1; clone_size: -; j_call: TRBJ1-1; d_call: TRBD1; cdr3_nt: TGCGCCAGCAGCTCCCGGACAGGGGGGAGCACTGAAGCTTTCTTT; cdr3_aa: CASSSRTGGSTEAFF
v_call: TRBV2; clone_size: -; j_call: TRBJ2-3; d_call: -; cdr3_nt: TGTGCCAGCGCCCAGGGATCGCGCGCGTACACAGATACGCAGTATTTT; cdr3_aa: CASAQGSRAYTDTQYF
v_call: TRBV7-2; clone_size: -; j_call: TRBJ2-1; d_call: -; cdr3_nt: TGTGCCAGCAGCTGGTCACCAGGGCCCTACAATGAGCAGTTCTTC; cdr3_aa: CASSWSPGPYNEQFF
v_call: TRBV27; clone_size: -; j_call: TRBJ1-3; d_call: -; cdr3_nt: TGTGCCAGCAGTTTATCGGCGGGTTCTGGAAACACCATATATTTT; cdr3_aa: CASSLSAGSGNTIYF
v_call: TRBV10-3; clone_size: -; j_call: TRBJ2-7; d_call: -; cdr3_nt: TGTGCCATCAGTGAGTCGACTCAAACCTACGAGCAGTACTTC; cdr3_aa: CAISESTQTYEQYF
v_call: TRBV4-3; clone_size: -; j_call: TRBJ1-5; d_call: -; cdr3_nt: TGCGCCAGCAGCCAAGAGTGGGCCGATGTCCAGCCCCAGCATTTT; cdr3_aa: CASSQEWADVQPQHF
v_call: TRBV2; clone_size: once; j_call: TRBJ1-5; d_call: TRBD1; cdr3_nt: TGTGCCAGTAACCGGGACAGGGGAAGCAATCAGCCCCAGCATTTT; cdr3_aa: CASNRDRGSNQPQHF
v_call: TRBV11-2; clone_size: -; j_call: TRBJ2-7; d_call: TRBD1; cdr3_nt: TGTGCCAGCAGCTTCCGGGACAGGGGCTACGAGCAGTACTTC; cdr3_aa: CASSFRDRGYEQYF
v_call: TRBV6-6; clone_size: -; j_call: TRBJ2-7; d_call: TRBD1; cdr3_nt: TGTGCCAGCAGTCGAGATACCGGGACAGGGAACGAGCAGTACTTC; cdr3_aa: CASSRDTGTGNEQYF
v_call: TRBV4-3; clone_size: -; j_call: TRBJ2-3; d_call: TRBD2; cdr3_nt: TGCGCCAGCAGCCAAGGTGTTAGCGGGAGGGCCGCAGATACGCAGTATTTT; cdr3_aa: CASSQGVSGRAADTQYF
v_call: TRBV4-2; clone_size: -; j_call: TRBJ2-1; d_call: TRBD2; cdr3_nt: TGTGCCAGCAGCCAAGCTCTAGCGGGATCCTACAATGAGCAGTTCTTC; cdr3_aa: CASSQALAGSYNEQFF
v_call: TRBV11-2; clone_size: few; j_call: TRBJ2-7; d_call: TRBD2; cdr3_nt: TGTGCCAGCACCCCGGGGGGACGCTCCTACGAGCAGTACTTC; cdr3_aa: CASTPGGRSYEQYF
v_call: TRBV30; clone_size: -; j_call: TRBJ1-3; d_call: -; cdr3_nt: TGTGCCTGGAGTGTGGGGGGCTCTGGAAACACCATATATTTT; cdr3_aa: CAWSVGGSGNTIYF
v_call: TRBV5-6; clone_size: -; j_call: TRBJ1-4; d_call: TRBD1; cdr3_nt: TGTGCCAGCAGCTTCCGGACAGGGAGGGATGAAAAACTGTTTTTT; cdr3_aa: CASSFRTGRDEKLFF
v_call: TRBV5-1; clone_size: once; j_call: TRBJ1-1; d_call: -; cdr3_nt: TGCGCCAGCAGCTCTCAGGGTGGCACTGAAGCTTTCTTT; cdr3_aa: CASSSQGGTEAFF
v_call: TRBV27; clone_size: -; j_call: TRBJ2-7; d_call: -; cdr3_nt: TGTGCCAGCAGTTCCCTCCGGACTAAACACTACGAGCAGTACTTC; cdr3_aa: CASSSLRTKHYEQYF
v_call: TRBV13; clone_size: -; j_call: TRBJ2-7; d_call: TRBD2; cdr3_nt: TGTGCCAGCAGCATCTCACTAGCGGGGGCGCCCTACGAGCAGTACTTC; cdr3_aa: CASSISLAGAPYEQYF
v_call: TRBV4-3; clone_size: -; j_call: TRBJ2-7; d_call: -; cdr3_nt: TGCGCCAGCAGCCAAGTCCAGGGCTACGAGCAGTACTTC; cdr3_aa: CASSQVQGYEQYF
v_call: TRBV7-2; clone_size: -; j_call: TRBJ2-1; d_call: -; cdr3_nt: TGTGCCAGCAGCTTAGCTAGCCTCAGCTCCTACAATGAGCAGTTCTTC; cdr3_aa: CASSLASLSSYNEQFF
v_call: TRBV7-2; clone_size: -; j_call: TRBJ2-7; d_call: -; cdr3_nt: TGTGCCAGCAGCTTATTGCTGGACAAGTCCTACGAGCAGTACTTC; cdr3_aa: CASSLLLDKSYEQYF
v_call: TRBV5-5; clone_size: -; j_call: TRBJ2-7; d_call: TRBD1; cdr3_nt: TGTGCCAGCAGCTTGGGGGACAGGCAAAACGAGCAGTACTTC; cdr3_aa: CASSLGDRQNEQYF
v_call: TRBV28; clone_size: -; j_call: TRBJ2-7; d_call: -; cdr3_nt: TGTGCCAGCAGTTTGGGGCTGGACTCCTACGAGCAGTACTTC; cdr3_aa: CASSLGLDSYEQYF
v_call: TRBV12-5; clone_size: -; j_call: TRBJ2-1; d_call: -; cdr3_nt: TGTGCTAGTGGTTTCGGGAATGAGCAGTTCTTC; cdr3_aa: CASGFGNEQFF
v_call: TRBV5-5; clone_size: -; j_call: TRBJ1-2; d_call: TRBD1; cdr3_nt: TGTGCCAGCAGCATCAGGGGGTGGGGCTACACCTTC; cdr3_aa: CASSIRGWGYTF
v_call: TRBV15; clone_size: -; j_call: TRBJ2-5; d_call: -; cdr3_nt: TGTGCCACCAGCAGGGACTTTCAAGAGACCCAGTACTTC; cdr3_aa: CATSRDFQETQYF
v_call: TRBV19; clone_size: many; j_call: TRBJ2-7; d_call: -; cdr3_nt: TGTGCCAGTAGTATTGCCGGGATCAACGAGCAGTACTTC; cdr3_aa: CASSIAGINEQYF
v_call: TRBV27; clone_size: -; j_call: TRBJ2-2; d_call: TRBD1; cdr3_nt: TGTGCCAGCAGTTTAGGAGCCGGGACAGGGGGCCCCGGGGAGCTGTTTTTT; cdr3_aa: CASSLGAGTGGPGELFF
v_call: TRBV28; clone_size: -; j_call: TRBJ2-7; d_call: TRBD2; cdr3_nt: TGTGCCAGCAGTAGCGGGAGGGCGCCCTACGAGCAGTACTTC; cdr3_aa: CASSSGRAPYEQYF